This section outlines one TCR beta chain sequence together with its context. The length of the CDR3 is 19 residues. Germline loops: CDR1 SGHTA, CDR2 FQGNSA. The V gene end was trimmed by 5 bases and the J gene end by 4 bases; junction bases not matched to a gene: 11. The source of the sample is a study of blood T cell repertoires in COVID-19. Whole-study context: Spain, Italy and the United States supplied samples that represented acute and convalescent COVID-19. T cells, B-cell-depleted T cells, or PBMCs supplied cDNA or gDNA.

In the authors' methods: Estimation of nucleated cell counts relied on the amplification of reference gene primers. Using immunoSEQ multiplex PCR, the repertoire was profiled, and TCRdb retains in-frame clones only, with some absent. The V and J calls and clone size were taken over from that table, and D and trimming were inferred from the DNA. The sample includes about 130,000 clones, about 79% of them seen just once. This TCR derives from a woman older than 75 with acute or convalescent COVID-19. Sequencing was performed on peripheral blood. The chain links TRBV7-2 to TRBJ2-2, with TRBD2 matching over 15 bases. The CDR3 sequence is CASSRTRTSGGAFTGELFF. The CDR3 coding sequence is TGTGCCAGCAGCCGGACTCGGACTAGCGGGGGGGCGTTCACCGGGGAGCTGTTTTTT.